This T cell receptor (beta chain) was sequenced for a study of regulatory T cells in long-lasting Graves disease. Study background: For under 3 months, newly diagnosed Graves' patients had been taking antithyroid drugs. Study outcomes and limitations: With a few thousand shared public clonotypes, persistent patients exceeded new patients, who shared around 970.

Germline V gives CDR1 MGHRA, CDR2 YSYEKL. Trimming cost V 1 base and J 0 bases, with 19 bases left between them. The CDR3 consists of 20 residues. In regard to this clonotype: The antigen remains undetermined.

Libraries of TCR beta came from iRepertoire HTBI primers plus Arm-PCR of CDR3 regions. One entry per CDR3 protein, called by TCRdb with MiXCR from the multiplex PCR reads. The table has a few hundred thousand distinct CDR3 sequences, approximately 12% seen once. Described time point: newly diagnosed GD, antithyroid drugs for less than 3 months. The TCR library used RNA extracted from PBMCs. This sample also belongs to another study, concerning T cells in Graves' hyperthyroidism and ophthalmopathy. This second study says: First-round RT-PCR with HTBI primers amplified the TCR CDR3 region.

The sample consisted of peripheral blood mononuclear cells (PBMCs), taken at new diagnosis, from a patient treated with antithyroid drugs. The receptor's source is a woman younger than 30 with Graves disease. This rearrangement joins TRBV4-1 to TRBJ2-6; no definite D call. Written as DNA, the CDR3 is TGCGCCAGCAGCCAAGGTCCCAGTAAACACTCTTACTCTGGGGCCAACGTCCTGACTTTC. Translation: CASSQGPSKHSYSGANVLTF.